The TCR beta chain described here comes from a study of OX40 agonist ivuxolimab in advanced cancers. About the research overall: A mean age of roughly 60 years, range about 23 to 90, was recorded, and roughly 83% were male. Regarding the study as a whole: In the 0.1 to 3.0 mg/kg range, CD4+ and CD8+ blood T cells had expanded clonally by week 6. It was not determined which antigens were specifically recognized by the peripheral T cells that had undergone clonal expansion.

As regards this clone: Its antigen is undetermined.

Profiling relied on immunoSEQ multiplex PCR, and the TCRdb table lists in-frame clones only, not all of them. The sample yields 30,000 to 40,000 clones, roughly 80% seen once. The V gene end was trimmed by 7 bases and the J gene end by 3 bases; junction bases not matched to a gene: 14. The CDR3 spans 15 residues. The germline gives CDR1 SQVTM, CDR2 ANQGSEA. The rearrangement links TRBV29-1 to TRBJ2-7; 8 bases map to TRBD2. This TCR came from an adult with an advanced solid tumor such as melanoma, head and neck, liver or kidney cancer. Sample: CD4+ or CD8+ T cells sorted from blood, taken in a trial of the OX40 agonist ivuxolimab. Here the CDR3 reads CSAGSGSGSVYEQYF. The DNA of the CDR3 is TGCAGCGCCGGCTCGGGGAGCGGGAGTGTCTACGAGCAGTACTTC.